A single sample is the source of the 3 T cell receptor beta chains below, sequenced in a study of CD8+CD57+ T cells in acquired aplastic anemia. Sequenced patients had shown CD8+CD57+ cell expansion by flow cytometry. TCR beta VDJ and CDR3 profiling used genomic DNA as template. Via MiXCR, TCRdb re-called the reads, giving one row per CDR3 protein. The sample records around 200,000 distinct CDR3 sequences, 63% being singletons. Specimen: sorted CD4+, CD8+, or CD8+CD57+ T cells (not recorded which) from PBMCs. The receptors stem from a human donor with aplastic anemia.

The chain has TRBV20-1 and TRBJ1-1, with D possibly matching TRBD1 (6 bases). Germline V gives CDR1 DFQATT, CDR2 SNEGSKA (reference sequence). The CDR3 extends over 15 amino acids. Between the trimmed V and J ends, which lost 3 bases and 0 bases, there was a span of 14 bases. CDR3: CSARALGGLNTEAFF. The CDR3, as DNA: TGCAGTGCTAGGGCCCTGGGGGGGCTGAACACTGAAGCTTTCTTT.

The V gene is TRBV29-1, the J gene TRBJ1-1; 7 bases are shared with TRBD1. There are 14 residues in the CDR3. Unmatched junction bases numbered 6, after V lost 1 base and J lost 4 bases. Germline V gene data show CDR1 as SQVTM and CDR2 as ANQGSEA. The CDR3 DNA is TGCAGCGTTGAAGTAGGGGCAGGGGGCACTGAAGCTTTCTTT. The encoded protein is CSVEVGAGGTEAFF.

This clonotype appeared many times. The chain recombines TRBV19 with TRBJ1-5, with D tentatively TRBD1 (6 bases). The V gene's germline CDR1 is LNHDA and CDR2 SQIVND (reference sequence). The ends were cut back, 9 bases at V and 3 bases at J, with 15 bases in the middle. The CDR3 spans 14 residues. The CDR3 protein is CASVTQGSNQPQHF. CDR3 DNA sequence: TGTGCCAGCGTTACCCAGGGGTCCAATCAGCCCCAGCATTTT.